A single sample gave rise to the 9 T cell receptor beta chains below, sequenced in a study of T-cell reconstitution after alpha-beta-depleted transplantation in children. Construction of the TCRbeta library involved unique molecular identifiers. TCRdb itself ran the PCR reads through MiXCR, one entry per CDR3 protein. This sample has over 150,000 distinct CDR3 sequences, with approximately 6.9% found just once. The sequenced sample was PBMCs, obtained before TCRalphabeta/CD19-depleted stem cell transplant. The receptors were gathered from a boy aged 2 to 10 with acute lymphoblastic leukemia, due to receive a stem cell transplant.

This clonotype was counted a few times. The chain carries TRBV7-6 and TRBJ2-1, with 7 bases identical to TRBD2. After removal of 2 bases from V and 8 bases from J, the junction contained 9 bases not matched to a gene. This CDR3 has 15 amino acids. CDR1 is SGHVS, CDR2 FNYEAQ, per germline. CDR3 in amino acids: CASSLLAGARDEQFF. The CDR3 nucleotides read TGTGCCAGCAGCTTATTAGCGGGCGCCCGGGATGAGCAGTTCTTC. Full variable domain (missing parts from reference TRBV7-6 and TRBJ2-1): GAGVSQSPRYKVTKRGQDVALRCDPISGHVSLYWYRQALGQGPEFLTYFNYEAQQDKSGLPNDRFSAERPEGSISTLTIQRTEQRDSAMYRCASSLLAGARDEQFFGPGTRLTVL.

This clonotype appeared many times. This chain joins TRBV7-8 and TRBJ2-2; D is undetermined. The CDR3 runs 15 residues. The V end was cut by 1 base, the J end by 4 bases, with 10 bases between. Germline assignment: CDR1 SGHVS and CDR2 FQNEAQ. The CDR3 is CASSLDVFSTGELFF. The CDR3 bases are TGTGCCAGCAGCTTAGACGTCTTCAGCACCGGGGAGCTGTTTTTT.

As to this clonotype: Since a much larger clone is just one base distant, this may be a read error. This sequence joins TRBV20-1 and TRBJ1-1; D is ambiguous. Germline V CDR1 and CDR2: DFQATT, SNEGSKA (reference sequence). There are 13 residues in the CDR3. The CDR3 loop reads CCARDLGTPEAFF. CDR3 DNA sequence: TGCTGTGCTAGAGATCTTGGCACTCCTGAAGCTTTCTTT.

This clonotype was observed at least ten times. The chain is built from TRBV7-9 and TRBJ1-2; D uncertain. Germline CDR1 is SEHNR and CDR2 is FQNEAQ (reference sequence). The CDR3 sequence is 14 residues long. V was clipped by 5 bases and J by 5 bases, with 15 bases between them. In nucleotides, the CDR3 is TGTGCCAGCAGCCCCGCTCGGGGAAGTTATGGCTACACCTTC. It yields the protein CASSPARGSYGYTF.

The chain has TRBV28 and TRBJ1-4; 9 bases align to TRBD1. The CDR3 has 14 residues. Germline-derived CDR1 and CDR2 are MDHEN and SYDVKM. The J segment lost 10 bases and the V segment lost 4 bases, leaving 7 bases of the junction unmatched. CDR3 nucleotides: TGTGCCAGCAGTTCGACAGGGGGGTCCTTAAAACTGTTTTTT. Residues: CASSSTGGSLKLFF.

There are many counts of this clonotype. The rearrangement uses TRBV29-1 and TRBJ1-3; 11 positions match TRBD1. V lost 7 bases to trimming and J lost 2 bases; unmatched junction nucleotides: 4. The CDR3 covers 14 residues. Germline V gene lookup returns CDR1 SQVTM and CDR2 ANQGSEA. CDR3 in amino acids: CSAGTGGAGNTIYF. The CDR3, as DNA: TGCAGCGCCGGGACAGGGGGAGCTGGAAACACCATATATTTT.

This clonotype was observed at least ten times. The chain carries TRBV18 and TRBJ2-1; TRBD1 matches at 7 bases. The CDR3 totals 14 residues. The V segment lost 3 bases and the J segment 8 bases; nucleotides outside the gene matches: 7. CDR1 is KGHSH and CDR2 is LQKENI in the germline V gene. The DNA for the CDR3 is TGTGCCAGCTCACCCCCCGACAGGGTTCATGAGCAGTTCTTC. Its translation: CASSPPDRVHEQFF.

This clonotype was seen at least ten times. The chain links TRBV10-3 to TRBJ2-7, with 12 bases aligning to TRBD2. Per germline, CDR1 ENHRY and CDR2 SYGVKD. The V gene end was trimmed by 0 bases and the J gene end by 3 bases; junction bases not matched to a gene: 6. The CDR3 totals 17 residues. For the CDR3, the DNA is TGTGCCATCAGTGAGTCGACGCAGACTAGCGGGGGCTACGAGCAGTACTTC. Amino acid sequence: CAISESTQTSGGYEQYF.

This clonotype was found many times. The CDR3 spells CASSLSRVGTEAFF. DNA for the CDR3: TGTGCCAGCAGTTTATCGAGAGTTGGGACTGAAGCTTTCTTT. The V call is TRBV27, the J call TRBJ1-1; no reliable D call. Germline V gene lookup returns CDR1 MNHEY and CDR2 SMNVEV (reference sequence). V lost 0 bases and J 5 bases, leaving 10 bases between the germline ends. The CDR3 is 14 amino acids.